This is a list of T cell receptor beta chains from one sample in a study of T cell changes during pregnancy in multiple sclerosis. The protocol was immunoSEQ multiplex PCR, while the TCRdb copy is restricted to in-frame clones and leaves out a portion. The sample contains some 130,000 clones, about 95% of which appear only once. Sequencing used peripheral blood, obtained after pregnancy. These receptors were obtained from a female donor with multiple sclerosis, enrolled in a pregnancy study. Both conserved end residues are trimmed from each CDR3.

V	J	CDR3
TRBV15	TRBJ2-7	ATQLAGGNYEQY
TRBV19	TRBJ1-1	ASSLGQRFTEAF
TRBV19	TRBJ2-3	ASSITGISTDTQY
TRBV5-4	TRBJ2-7	ASSLGTVYEQY
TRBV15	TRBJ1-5	ATSRLWDTDQPQH
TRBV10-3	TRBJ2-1	AISDGTYTYNEQF
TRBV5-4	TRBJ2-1	ASSFDRQGSYNEQF
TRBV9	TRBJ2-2	ASSLYTGELF
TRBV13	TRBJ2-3	ASSLLAGGNTQY
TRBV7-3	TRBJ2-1	ASSQGYPSYNEQF
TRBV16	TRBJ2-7	ASRLGGGSTY
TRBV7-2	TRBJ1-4	ASSPDRVNEKLF
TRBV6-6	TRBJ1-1	ASSGPQGKDTEAF
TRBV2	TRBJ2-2	ASSVGTGRTGELF
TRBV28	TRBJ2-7	ASSSTGGGGPRAEQY
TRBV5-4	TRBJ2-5	ASSLTATGETQY